The clone carrying this TCR beta chain was seen once. Its antigen is currently unknown. The entry originates in a study of OX40 agonist ivuxolimab in advanced cancers. Whole-study findings and limits: The study found among the lowest clonal expansion in partial responders at 0.1-3.0 mg/kg. Clonal expansion from baseline to week 6 occurred in both CD4+ and CD8+ T cells. Relative to CD4+, CD8+ T cells held more expanded clones on average.

The data were produced by immunoSEQ multiplex PCR, yet TCRdb's version contains in-frame clones alone and is incomplete. The sample holds 45,000 to 55,000 clones, approximately 94% seen once. The CDR3 is 14 amino acids. Germline V lookup: CDR1 SEHNR, CDR2 FQNEAQ (reference sequence). The V segment lost 0 bases and the J segment 15 bases; nucleotides outside the gene matches: 10. The clonotype comes from an adult with an advanced solid tumor such as melanoma, head and neck, liver or kidney cancer. The input for sequencing was CD4+ or CD8+ T cells sorted from blood, taken in a trial of the OX40 agonist ivuxolimab. V is TRBV7-9 and J is TRBJ2-1; 8 bases match TRBD2. As DNA, the CDR3 is TGTGCCAGCAGCTTAGCTGGGCGGGAGGAGGGCGGGTTCTTC. This sequence encodes CASSLAGREEGGFF.